A selection of T cell receptor beta chains follows, all from one sample in a study of blood T cell repertoires in COVID-19. The table came from immunoSEQ multiplex PCR; TCRdb's copy has only in-frame clones and leaves some out. The repertoire holds 300,000 to 500,000 clones, with approximately 88% as singletons. Material for sequencing was PBMCs or T cells enriched from blood (not recorded which). All receptors derive from a woman aged 35 to 49 with acute COVID-19. The CDR3 runs from the conserved cysteine through the conserved F or W. A D gene is named only where the DNA matches it firmly. The size entry is marked missing in some rows and otherwise reads once, few, many or a size class.

v_call	j_call	clone_size	d_call	cdr3_aa	cdr3_nt
TRBV5-1	TRBJ1-2	.	.	CASSLGQSNYGYTF	TGCGCCAGCAGCTTGGGACAAAGTAACTATGGCTACACCTTC
TRBV12-3/TRBV12-4	TRBJ2-3	few	.	CASRDVASTQYF	TGTGCCAGCAGGGACGTAGCGAGTACGCAGTATTTT
TRBV19	TRBJ1-2	.	.	CASSPEPGSPDGYTF	TGTGCCAGTAGTCCCGAACCGGGTTCCCCGGATGGCTACACCTTC
TRBV12-5	TRBJ1-5	.	.	CASGLGDNDSNQPQHF	TGTGCTAGTGGTTTGGGTGACAACGATAGCAATCAGCCCCAGCATTTT
TRBV25-1	TRBJ2-7	.	.	CASTPRGSSYEQYF	TGTGCCAGCACCCCCCGCGGTAGCTCCTACGAGCAGTACTTC
TRBV5-1	TRBJ1-2	.	.	CASSLQDLRGYTF	TGCGCCAGCAGCTTGCAGGATTTGCGAGGCTACACCTTC
TRBV27	TRBJ1-3	.	.	CATFAGNTIYF	TGTGCCACGTTCGCGGGAAACACCATATATTTT
TRBV19	TRBJ1-4	.	.	CASSRTGREAEKLFF	TGTGCCAGTAGTAGAACAGGGAGGGAGGCTGAAAAACTGTTTTTT
TRBV7-9	TRBJ1-1	.	.	CASSPRAPEAFF	TGTGCCAGCAGCCCGAGGGCCCCTGAAGCTTTCTTT
TRBV7-6	TRBJ2-7	.	TRBD1	CASSSGQEDYEQYF	TGTGCCAGCAGCTCCGGACAGGAAGACTACGAGCAGTACTTC
TRBV18	TRBJ2-3	.	.	CASSPSGGSSTDTQYF	TGTGCCAGCTCACCAAGTGGAGGCTCTAGCACAGATACGCAGTATTTT
TRBV30	TRBJ2-6	.	TRBD1	CAWRQQGVLVYGNVLTF	TGTGCCTGGAGACAACAGGGGGTGTTGGTTTATGGCAACGTCCTGACTTTC
TRBV6-5	TRBJ1-1	.	TRBD1	CASSYMGQEAFF	TGTGCCAGCAGTTATATGGGACAGGAAGCTTTCTTT
TRBV7-8	TRBJ1-2	.	TRBD1	CASSRVPGQGEYGYTF	TGTGCCAGCAGCCGAGTCCCGGGCCAGGGGGAATATGGCTACACCTTC
TRBV5-1	TRBJ2-1	.	TRBD2	CASSLGLAHNEQFF	TGCGCCAGCAGCTTGGGACTAGCCCACAATGAGCAGTTCTTC
TRBV27	TRBJ1-5	.	.	CASSSGYSNQPQHF	TGTGCCAGCAGTTCAGGGTATAGCAATCAGCCCCAGCATTTT
TRBV2	TRBJ1-1	.	.	CASSDDRNTEAFF	TGTGCCAGCAGTGACGACAGGAACACTGAAGCTTTCTTT
TRBV4-1	TRBJ1-5	few	.	CASSQDQGRQPQHF	TGCGCCAGCAGCCAAGATCAGGGAAGGCAGCCCCAGCATTTT
TRBV2	TRBJ1-3	once	TRBD1	CASSEGDRHRGYF	TGTGCCAGCAGTGAAGGGGACAGGCACAGGGGATATTTT
TRBV27	TRBJ1-1	.	TRBD1	CASSSQGGRPMNTEAFF	TGTGCCAGCAGTTCACAGGGGGGGAGGCCTATGAACACTGAAGCTTTCTTT
TRBV20-1	TRBJ1-1	.	.	CSASSYEAFF	TGCAGTGCTAGTTCCTACGAAGCTTTCTTT
TRBV29-1	TRBJ2-3	.	TRBD1	CSLGRQGGYTQYF	TGCAGCCTTGGCCGACAGGGGGGCTATACGCAGTATTTT